Listed below are T cell receptor beta chains from one sample, sequenced in a study of shared clonotypes between healthy human individuals. The protocol was immunoSEQ multiplex PCR, while the TCRdb copy is restricted to in-frame clones and leaves out a portion. The repertoire consists of some 2.1 million clones, with 80% to 95% occurring once and the leading ten covering around 1.8%. The specimen was naive CD8+ T cells from PBMCs. These receptors originate from a young man in good health. Some clones in this sample may be carry-over from other donors' samples. CDR3s include the opening cysteine and the closing phenylalanine or tryptophan. D genes are given only for firm matches. Rows give clone size only sometimes, using once, few, many, or a class for an expanded clone.

clone_size,v_call,j_call,d_call,cdr3_nt,cdr3_aa
.,TRBV27,TRBJ2-7,.,TGTGCCAGCAGTTCCCTCAGACGACAGTACGAGCAGTACTTC,CASSSLRRQYEQYF
once,TRBV30,TRBJ2-7,.,TGTGCCTGGAGTGTACCAACGGGAATATACGAGCAGTACTTC,CAWSVPTGIYEQYF
few,TRBV28,TRBJ1-1,.,TGTGCCAGCATCGCCGCTCTTGAAGCTTTCTTT,CASIAALEAFF
.,TRBV2,TRBJ2-7,.,TGTGCCAGCACCCTCGGTTGGGGCTACGAGCAGTACTTC,CASTLGWGYEQYF
.,TRBV7-6,TRBJ2-3,.,TGTGCCAGCAGCTTGGCAGCGTCCCCAAGCACAGATACGCAGTATTTT,CASSLAASPSTDTQYF
.,TRBV10-3,TRBJ2-6,.,TGTGCCATCAGTTTCAAGAGCTCTGGGGCCAACGTCCTGACTTTC,CAISFKSSGANVLTF
.,TRBV4-3,TRBJ2-1,.,TGCGCCAGCAGCCAAGATCTACTAGGGGGTTCCTACAATGAGCAGTTCTTC,CASSQDLLGGSYNEQFF
once,TRBV5-4,TRBJ2-5,TRBD1,TGTGCCAGCAGACCGGGACAGGGGCTCGAGGAGACCCAGTACTTC,CASRPGQGLEETQYF
.,TRBV5-1,TRBJ2-1,.,TGCGCCAGCAGGCCGGGCTCTAGCTCCTACAATGAGCAGTTCTTC,CASRPGSSSYNEQFF
.,TRBV19,TRBJ1-4,TRBD1,TGTGCCAGTAGTCAGGGGGGGACTAATGAAAAACTGTTTTTT,CASSQGGTNEKLFF
.,TRBV28,TRBJ2-7,TRBD2,TGTGCCAGCAGTCCGGCGACTCGACTAGCGCGCCTCTACGAGCAGTACTTC,CASSPATRLARLYEQYF
.,TRBV12-5,TRBJ2-7,.,TGTGCTAGTGGTTTGGGGACCTACGAGCAGTACTTC,CASGLGTYEQYF
.,TRBV29-1,TRBJ2-7,.,TGCAGCGTTTTAGTGGGACTTTACGAGCAGTACTTC,CSVLVGLYEQYF
.,TRBV6-5,TRBJ1-2,.,TGTGCCAGCAGCATAACAGGAGACTATGGCTACACCTTC,CASSITGDYGYTF
.,TRBV18,TRBJ2-1,TRBD2,TGTGCCAGCTCACCACAAGGGGGACTAGCGGGAGTTAGCTCCTACAATGAGCAGTTCTTC,CASSPQGGLAGVSSYNEQFF
.,TRBV6-1,TRBJ2-7,.,TGTGCCAGCAGTGAAGCGGGAGATTCCTACGAGCAGTACTTC,CASSEAGDSYEQYF
.,TRBV7-9,TRBJ2-5,.,TGTGCCAGCAGCCAAACCGGGACCCAGTACTTC,CASSQTGTQYF
.,TRBV5-4,TRBJ1-2,.,TGTGCCAGCAGCCTTGGAGACCAGATTTATGGCTACACCTTC,CASSLGDQIYGYTF
.,TRBV7-2,TRBJ2-2,TRBD2,TGTGCCAGCAGCTTTGGCGGGACCCTAGCGGGTTTCACCGGGGAGCTGTTTTTT,CASSFGGTLAGFTGELFF
.,TRBV2,TRBJ2-1,.,TGTGCCAGCACCGGGGTAGGGGAGCAAGTGCAGTTCTTC,CASTGVGEQVQFF
.,TRBV9,TRBJ2-7,TRBD2,TGTGCCAGCAGCCCCGGGACTAGCGGGACCTACGAGCAGTACTTC,CASSPGTSGTYEQYF
.,TRBV5-1,TRBJ2-1,.,TGCGCCAGCAGCTCCAGACTAGTCCATGAGCAGTTCTTC,CASSSRLVHEQFF
.,TRBV27,TRBJ2-1,.,TGTGCCAGCAGTTTACGTGATGGGGGTGACTACAATGAGCAGTTCTTC,CASSLRDGGDYNEQFF
.,TRBV12-5,TRBJ1-2,.,TGTGCTAGTGGTTTGCCCTCAAATTTCGGAGGCTACACCTTC,CASGLPSNFGGYTF
.,TRBV5-1,TRBJ2-3,TRBD2,TGCGCCAGCAGCTGGGGGACTAGCGGGAGGTACCTAAGCACAGATACGCAGTATTTT,CASSWGTSGRYLSTDTQYF
.,TRBV9,TRBJ2-7,TRBD1,TGTGCCAGCAGCCCTCTCGACAGGGGGGCCTACGAGCAGTACTTC,CASSPLDRGAYEQYF
.,TRBV27,TRBJ1-6,.,TGTGCCAGCGGGCTCGGGGCCCATAATTCACCCCTCCACTTT,CASGLGAHNSPLHF
few,TRBV6-6,TRBJ2-2,.,TGTGCCAGCGCACCGGGCTACACCGGGGAGCTGTTTTTT,CASAPGYTGELFF
.,TRBV2,TRBJ1-5,.,TGTGCCAGCAGCGGGACGGGAGGGAGCAATCAGCCCCAGCATTTT,CASSGTGGSNQPQHF
.,TRBV19,TRBJ1-5,.,TGTGCCAGTAGACCCCCCTACGGGGGAGGGAGCAATCAGCCCCAGCATTTT,CASRPPYGGGSNQPQHF
once,TRBV7-9,TRBJ2-7,.,TGTGCCAGCAGCTTACCCCAAAAGGGCCACGAGCAGTACTTC,CASSLPQKGHEQYF
.,TRBV7-2,TRBJ1-2,.,TGTGCCAGCACCCTGGAAAATAACTATGGCTACACCTTC,CASTLENNYGYTF
.,TRBV5-6,TRBJ2-1,.,TGTGCCAGCAGCTTGTCCGGCGAGCAGTTCTTC,CASSLSGEQFF
.,TRBV7-3,TRBJ2-1,.,TGTGCCAGCAGCTCGAATCCGGGACTCTACAATGAGCAGTTCTTC,CASSSNPGLYNEQFF
.,TRBV28,TRBJ1-4,.,TGTGCCAGCAGTTTGATTCTGGATAATGAAAAACTGTTTTTT,CASSLILDNEKLFF
.,TRBV27,TRBJ1-2,.,TGTGCCAGCAGTTTATACCGGGGTCGTAACTATGGCTACACCTTC,CASSLYRGRNYGYTF
.,TRBV2,TRBJ2-7,.,TGTGCCAGCAGTGAAGGCCATGGTATTGCCTACGAGCAGTACTTC,CASSEGHGIAYEQYF
.,TRBV4-3,TRBJ2-7,TRBD2,TGCGCCAGCAGCACGACTAGCGAGCCACTCTACGAGCAGTACTTC,CASSTTSEPLYEQYF
.,TRBV29-1,TRBJ2-7,.,TGCAGCGTTACTGACGGGGGGCTGGACGAGCAGTACTTC,CSVTDGGLDEQYF
.,TRBV6-5,TRBJ2-1,TRBD1,TGTGCCAGCAGTTACTCAACAGGGGAAAGGAGCAATGAGCAGTTCTTC,CASSYSTGERSNEQFF
few,TRBV27,TRBJ1-2,.,TGTGCCAGCTCACCCGATTGGCGCTATGGCTACACCTTC,CASSPDWRYGYTF